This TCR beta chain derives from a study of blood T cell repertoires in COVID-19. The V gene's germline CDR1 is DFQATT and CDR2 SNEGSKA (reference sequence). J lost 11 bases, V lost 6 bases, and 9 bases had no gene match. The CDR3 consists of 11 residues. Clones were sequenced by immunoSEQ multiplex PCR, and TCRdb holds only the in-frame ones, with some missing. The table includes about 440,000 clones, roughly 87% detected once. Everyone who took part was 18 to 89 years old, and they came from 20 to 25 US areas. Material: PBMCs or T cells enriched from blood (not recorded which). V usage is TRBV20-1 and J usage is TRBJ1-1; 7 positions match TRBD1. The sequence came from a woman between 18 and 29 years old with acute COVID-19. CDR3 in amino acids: CSAQSRGTAFF. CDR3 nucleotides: TGCAGTGCACAGTCCAGGGGGACGGCTTTCTTT.